The sample holds a few counts of the clone carrying this T cell receptor beta chain. The data originate from a study of identical twins. TCRdb ran MiXCR on the 5' RACE reads and lists one entry per CDR3 protein. The table lists about 520,000 distinct CDR3 sequences, 22% of them singletons, with roughly 0.9% in the top ten. CDR3 length equals 15 residues. Trimming took 6 bases from V and 4 from J; bases not matched to a gene: 9. Germline values: CDR1 WSHSY, CDR2 SAAADI. These data were likewise used in another study, on T cells expressing NK-cell markers.

Source material: CD4+ T cells sorted from blood. The rearrangement links TRBV10-2 to TRBJ2-7, with 10 bases that match TRBD2. The TCR was taken from a woman between 18 and 29 years old in good health. The DNA for the CDR3 is TGCGCCAGCAGGAAGCTAGCGGGAGCTTTTTACGAGCAGTACTTC. Translated, it gives CASRKLAGAFYEQYF.